The present T cell receptor beta chain was sequenced within a study of CD8 T cells in Susac syndrome. Study results and caveats: As the study acknowledged, the number of individuals who were part of its TCR sequencing and HLA analysis was relatively small.

Deletions cut 0 bases from V and 5 bases from J, with 14 bases between. The length of the CDR3 is 15 residues. Germline V gives CDR1 SGHDT, CDR2 YYEEEE. With regard to this clonotype: What it binds is not known.

After extraction with the RNeasy kit, about 0.45 to 1 ug of the RNA was reverse transcribed using random hexamers. TCRdb processed the immunoSEQ multiplex PCR reads anew with MiXCR; each CDR3 protein has one entry. The table lists some 52,000 distinct CDR3 sequences, 90% to 95% of them singletons. Negative magnetic isolation gave CD8+ and CD4+ cells; FACS enriched CD8+ TEMRA. This chain joins TRBV5-6 and TRBJ1-2, with a possible D match to TRBD1 (6 bases). The TCR originated in a human donor with multiple sclerosis. Sequencing was carried out using CD8+ T cells from PBMCs. CDR3 protein: CASSLVQGGGYGYTF. The CDR3 DNA reads TGTGCCAGCAGCTTGGTACAGGGAGGAGGGTATGGCTACACCTTC.